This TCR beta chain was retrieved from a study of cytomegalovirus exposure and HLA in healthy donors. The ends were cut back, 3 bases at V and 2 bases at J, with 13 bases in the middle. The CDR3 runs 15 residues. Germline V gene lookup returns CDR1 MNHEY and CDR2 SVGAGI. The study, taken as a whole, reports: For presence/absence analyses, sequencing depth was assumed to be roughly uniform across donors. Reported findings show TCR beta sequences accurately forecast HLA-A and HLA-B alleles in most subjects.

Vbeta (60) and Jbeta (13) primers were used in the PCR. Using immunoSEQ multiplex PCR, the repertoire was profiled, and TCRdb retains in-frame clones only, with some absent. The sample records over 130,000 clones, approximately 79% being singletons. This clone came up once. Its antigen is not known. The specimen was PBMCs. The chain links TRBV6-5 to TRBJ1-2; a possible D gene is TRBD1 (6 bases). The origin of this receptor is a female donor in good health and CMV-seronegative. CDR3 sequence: CASSYGGGGNYGYTF. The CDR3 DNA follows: TGTGCCAGCAGTTATGGAGGGGGGGGGAACTATGGCTACACCTTC.